The sequence of this TCR beta chain was determined in a study of blood T cell repertoires in COVID-19. Across the study: Samples representing acute and convalescent COVID-19 were sourced from the United States, Italy and Spain.

Cohorts were assigned according to the clinical history that participants reported. The data were produced by immunoSEQ multiplex PCR, yet TCRdb's version contains in-frame clones alone and is incomplete. This table holds around 150,000 clones, approximately 84% found once. In germline, CDR1 is MNHEY, CDR2 SVGAGI. CDR3 length: 15 amino acids. Trimming took off 7 bases at V and 8 bases at J, with 21 bases between the two ends. In this sample, this clone turned up once. This sequence originates from a woman in her forties or fifties with acute COVID-19. The material sequenced was PBMCs or T cells enriched from blood (not recorded which). V is TRBV6-5 and J is TRBJ2-4, with D perhaps TRBD2 (5 bases). CDR3 nucleotide sequence: TGTGCCAGCAACGCCTTCCGAGGGAGTATGGACATTCAGTACTTC. Its translation is CASNAFRGSMDIQYF.